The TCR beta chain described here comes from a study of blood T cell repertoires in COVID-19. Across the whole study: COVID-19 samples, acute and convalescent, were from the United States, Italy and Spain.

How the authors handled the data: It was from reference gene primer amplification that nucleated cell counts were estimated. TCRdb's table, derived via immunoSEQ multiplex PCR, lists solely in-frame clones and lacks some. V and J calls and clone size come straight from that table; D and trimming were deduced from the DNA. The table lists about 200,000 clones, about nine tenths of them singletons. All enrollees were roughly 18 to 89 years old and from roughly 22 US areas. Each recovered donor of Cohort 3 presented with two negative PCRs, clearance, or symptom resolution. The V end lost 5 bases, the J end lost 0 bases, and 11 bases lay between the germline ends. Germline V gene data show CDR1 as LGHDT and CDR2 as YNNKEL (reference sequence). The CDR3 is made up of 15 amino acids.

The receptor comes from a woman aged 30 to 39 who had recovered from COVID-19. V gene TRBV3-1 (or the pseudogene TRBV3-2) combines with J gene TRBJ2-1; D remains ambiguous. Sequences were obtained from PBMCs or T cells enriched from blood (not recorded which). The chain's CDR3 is CASSGSEISYNEQFF. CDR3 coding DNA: TGTGCCAGCAGCGGAAGCGAGATCTCCTACAATGAGCAGTTCTTC.